This entry lists 21 T cell receptor beta chains sequenced from one sample in a study of T cell responses to AZD1222 COVID-19 vaccine. Method: immunoSEQ multiplex PCR; TCRdb's copy keeps in-frame clones and lacks some. Among almost 50,000 clones listed, roughly three quarters were seen once. The specimen was peripheral blood, collected on day 0 of MenACWY control vaccination. These receptor sequences come from an adult in good health.

A single count supports this clone. A much bigger clone sits one base away, suggesting this may be a read error. This sequence joins TRBV2 and TRBJ1-1; a weak D match, TRBD1 (5 bases). In germline, CDR1 is SNHLY, CDR2 FYNNEI. Between the trimmed V and J ends, which lost 3 bases and 1 base, there was a span of 6 bases. The length of the CDR3 is 13 residues. This chain's CDR3 is CASSDRENTEAFF. The DNA for the CDR3 is TGTGCCAGCAGTGACAGGGAGAACACTGAAGCTTTCTTT.

This clone has a handful of counts. The chain employs TRBV7-9 and TRBJ2-2, with 9 bases lining up with TRBD1. Germline trimming cut 4 bases from V and 5 bases from J; bases unmatched to any gene: 2. From germline, CDR1 is SEHNR and CDR2 FQNEAQ (reference sequence). There are 14 residues in the CDR3. CDR3 bases: TGTGCCAGCAGCTCCGGGACAGGGACCGGGGAGCTGTTTTTT. This translates into CASSSGTGTGELFF.

This clone showed up just a few times. The chain uses TRBV10-3 and TRBJ1-4; D is uncertain. The CDR3 consists of 15 residues. The ends were cut back, 0 bases at V and 5 bases at J, with 10 bases in the middle. CDR1 and CDR2 (germline): ENHRY, SYGVKD. CDR3 protein: CAISESGGPNEKLFF. The CDR3 DNA reads as TGTGCCATCAGTGAGTCGGGCGGACCCAATGAAAAACTGTTTTTT.

This chain uses TRBV28 with TRBJ1-2; weak D call: TRBD1 (5 bases). V lost 8 bases and J lost 1, with 20 bases in between. This CDR3 is 16 amino acids long. Germline-derived CDR1 and CDR2 are MDHEN and SYDVKM. This chain's CDR3 is CASALAGTEINYGYTF. In DNA form, the CDR3 reads TGTGCCAGCGCGCTCGCCGGGACGGAGATTAACTATGGCTACACCTTC.

The chain joins TRBV19 to TRBJ2-7, with unresolved D. CDR1 and CDR2 (germline): LNHDA, SQIVND (reference sequence). V dropped 5 bases and J dropped 3 bases, with 14 bases sitting between them. This CDR3 contains 14 residues. Here the CDR3 DNA reads TGTGCCAGTAGTGTCTCCACACAAGGCTACGAGCAGTACGTC. This translates into CASSVSTQGYEQYV.

The chain combines TRBV7-2 with TRBJ2-3; 7 bases are shared with TRBD1. CDR1 and CDR2 from the germline V gene are SGHTA and FQGNSA. Germline trimming cut 5 bases from V and 1 base from J; bases unmatched to any gene: 6. This CDR3 is built from 15 residues. The CDR3 loop is CASSTRTGRTDTQYF. The CDR3 bases are TGTGCCAGCAGCACCCGGACAGGACGCACAGATACGCAGTATTTT.

This clone was found a few times. The chain carries TRBV5-1 and TRBJ2-3, with 12 bases aligning to TRBD2. The CDR3 covers 16 residues. V was clipped by 4 bases and J by 3 bases; unmatched bases: 6. Germline V gene lookup returns CDR1 SGHRS and CDR2 YFSETQ. CDR3 region: CASSGRTSGNTDTQYF. DNA of the CDR3: TGCGCCAGCAGCGGAAGGACTAGCGGGAATACAGATACGCAGTATTTT.

Only a few counts were recorded for this clone. The rearrangement uses TRBV18 and TRBJ1-1; 11 positions match TRBD1. The CDR3 contains 13 residues. Looked up from germline, CDR1 is KGHSH and CDR2 is LQKENI. Trimming took 8 bases from V and 3 from J; bases not matched to a gene: 2. The DNA of the CDR3 is TGTGCCAGCACGGGACAGGGGGACACTGAAGCTTTCTTT. It specifies CASTGQGDTEAFF.

The chain is built from TRBV18 and TRBJ1-5, with D unresolved. The CDR3 spans 17 residues. V lost 4 bases and J 2 bases, leaving 18 bases between the germline ends. CDR1 is KGHSH, CDR2 LQKENI, per germline. The CDR3 loop is CASSLDSRGSGNQPQHF. The CDR3 DNA follows: TGTGCCAGCTCACTGGACTCTCGCGGGTCTGGCAATCAGCCCCAGCATTTT.

This clone came up a few times. CDR3 DNA sequence: TGTGCCAGCAGGGAGACAGGGGCGAGGGAGACCCAGTACTTC. It translates to CASRETGARETQYF. The chain has TRBV6-5 and TRBJ2-5; TRBD1 matches 8 bases. CDR1 and CDR2 (germline): MNHEY, SVGAGI. The ends lost 6 bases at V and 5 bases at J; junction bases unmatched: 8. The length of the CDR3 is 14 residues.

This chain joins TRBV28 and TRBJ1-2; 7 bases fit TRBD1. V shed 3 bases and J 0 bases; nucleotides not matched to a gene: 4. The length of the CDR3 is 15 residues. From germline, CDR1 is MDHEN and CDR2 SYDVKM. The CDR3 nucleotides read TGTGCCAGCAGTTTCGCAGGGGGTCCTAACTATGGCTACACCTTC. It translates to CASSFAGGPNYGYTF.

The CDR3 coding sequence is TGTGCCAGCAGCCTCCTGTATGAGCAGTTCTTC. Amino acid sequence: CASSLLYEQFF. V and J are TRBV13 and TRBJ2-1; D is unclear. The CDR3 is 11 residues long. Germline V gene lookup returns CDR1 PRHDT and CDR2 FYEKMQ (reference sequence). The V end was cut by 5 bases, the J end by 8 bases, with 7 bases between. Drawing the rest from reference TRBV13 and TRBJ2-1, the complete variable domain is AAGVIQSPRHLIKEKRETATLKCYPIPRHDTVYWYQQGPGQDPQFLISFYEKMQSDKGSIPDRFSAQQFSDYHSELNMSSLELGDSALYFCASSLLYEQFFGPGTRLTVL.

The CDR3 DNA follows: TGTGCCAGCAGCTATACTGCTGGCTACACCTTC. This encodes CASSYTAGYTF. The chain joins TRBV7-9 to TRBJ1-2, with D uncertain. The V end lost 4 bases, the J end lost 7 bases, and 7 bases lay between the germline ends. Germline V gives CDR1 SEHNR, CDR2 FQNEAQ (reference sequence). This CDR3 is built from 11 residues.

Here the CDR3 reads CASSRLAGGSDTQYF. The DNA of the CDR3 is TGTGCCAGCAGTCGACTAGCGGGGGGATCAGATACGCAGTATTTT. V usage is TRBV6-2 or TRBV6-3 and J usage is TRBJ2-3; TRBD2 aligns across 13 bases. After removal of 5 bases from V and 4 bases from J, the junction contained 3 bases not matched to a gene. The CDR3 has 15 amino acids. Per germline, CDR1 MNHEY and CDR2 SVGEGT.

This rearrangement joins TRBV10-1 to TRBJ2-1; D may be TRBD1 (7 bases). The CDR3 is 12 residues long. Trimming cost V 6 bases and J 9 bases, with 12 bases left between them. Germline CDR1 is WNHNN and CDR2 is SYGVQD (reference sequence). CDR3 nucleotide sequence: TGCGCCAGCAGGGATCAGGGGGGTGAGCAGTTCTTC. This translates into CASRDQGGEQFF.

This chain connects TRBV4-2 to TRBJ2-7, with 12 nucleotides matching TRBD1. Unmatched junction bases numbered 8, after V lost 1 base and J lost 7 bases. The CDR3 has 16 amino acids. Per germline, CDR1 LGHNA and CDR2 YNFKEQ. CDR3 sequence: CASSQGQGQGAGEQYF. The CDR3 coding sequence is TGTGCCAGCAGCCAAGGGCAGGGACAGGGGGCGGGGGAGCAGTACTTC.

The genes are TRBV5-4 and TRBJ1-3; D gene unclear. V lost 0 bases and J 1 base, leaving 11 bases between the germline ends. The germline gives CDR1 SGHNT, CDR2 YYREEE (reference sequence). The CDR3 runs 16 residues. This chain's CDR3 is CASSLGGSLSGNTIYF. Written as DNA, the CDR3 is TGTGCCAGCAGCTTGGGGGGAAGCCTGTCTGGAAACACCATATATTTT.

This chain joins TRBV6-1 and TRBJ1-6, with D unclear. The germline V and J ends were trimmed by 1 base and 7 bases, with 5 bases remaining between them. The CDR3 totals 13 residues. CDR1 is MNHNS and CDR2 is SASEGT in the germline V gene. The CDR3 nucleotides are TGTGCCAGCAGTGAAGTAGACAATTCACCCCTCCACTTT. It specifies CASSEVDNSPLHF.

The chain carries TRBV3-1 (or the pseudogene TRBV3-2) and TRBJ1-1; 7 positions agree with TRBD1. Per the germline V gene, CDR1 is LGHDT and CDR2 is YNNKEL (reference sequence). With V trimmed by 3 bases and J by 1 base, 5 bases remained unmatched. The CDR3 runs 15 residues. CDR3 nucleotides: TGTGCCAGCAGCCAGAACAGACAGGGGAACACTGAAGCTTTCTTT. Protein: CASSQNRQGNTEAFF.

This chain links TRBV5-4 with TRBJ2-5; 7 bases are a match to TRBD1. V lost 2 bases and J lost 3; bases outside the gene matches: 4. This CDR3 has 14 amino acids. The V gene's germline CDR1 is SGHNT and CDR2 YYREEE (reference sequence). In nucleotides, the CDR3 is TGTGCCAGCAGCTTAGGGACAGCAAAAGAGACCCAGTACTTC. It is translated as CASSLGTAKETQYF.

V gene TRBV5-1 combines with J gene TRBJ1-6; D is possibly TRBD1 (6 bases). CDR1 and CDR2 from the germline V gene are SGHRS and YFSETQ. V was trimmed by 2 bases and J by 12 bases, leaving 18 bases between them. The CDR3 sequence is 15 residues long. The CDR3 is CASSLAGDPGLPLHF. CDR3 coding DNA: TGCGCCAGCAGCTTAGCAGGGGATCCCGGGCTACCCCTCCACTTT.